This TCR beta chain was recovered during a study of cytomegalovirus exposure and HLA in healthy donors (dated by TCRdb to about 2017). Broadly, across the study: According to an earlier analysis of 450 to 650 of the donors, 150 million to 200 million T cells yielded roughly 110 million unique TCR beta sequences and around 300 Gb of sequence data. Approximately 310 gigabases of sequencing data and approximately 84 million unique TCR sequences were included in an early release covering several hundred HLA-typed donors. The genetic ancestry cluster associated with self-reported Caucasian donors included over 80% of the approximately 430 genotyped donors. The aim of the study was to test whether cataloging public T cell receptors could identify signatures of past pathogen exposure. The study profiled the T cell repertoires of approximately 700 subjects by immunosequencing and related them to cytomegalovirus serostatus. A separate validation cohort of over a hundred different subjects was used in addition to the roughly 700-subject first cohort. To predict cytomegalovirus infection status, the study brought together high-throughput TCR immunosequencing, statistical association of individual TCRs with disease status, and machine learning. A later analysis re-examined previously published TCR beta repertoires from roughly 650 donors and added high-resolution HLA genotyping to investigate patterns of TCR occurrence. Rather than using new phenotypic data, the later analysis identified candidate immune exposures from TCR beta sequences and from how often those sequences occurred across donors. An earlier analysis of 587 of the donors applied high-throughput TCR beta sequencing to assess whether each TCR beta V gene segment acted as functional or pseudogenic. Donor age, sex, ethnicity and CMV serostatus were compiled together with the repertoire data. In a later genetic analysis, genome-wide SNP genotypes for about 55% of the 666 donors were used, and that subset was treated as a discovery cohort. All discovery cohort repertoires had been generated using a single sequencing platform. HLA typing included class I and class II loci at four-digit resolution. The number of donors typed differed by locus, with 629-630 for A, B, C, DRB1 and DQB1, 522 for DQA1, over 600 for DPA1, and approximately 470 for DPB1. Four to six DR-DQ haplotypes were handled as single units for association and clustering, since linkage in the cohort was strong. Among about 390 genotyped donors of the cohort, an average of approximately 250,000 unique TCR beta nucleotide sequences were sequenced per donor, around 18% of them non-productive.

Receptor libraries were prepared by the immunoSEQ multiplex PCR assay. The multiplex PCR relied on a mix of 60 forward primers for TCR Vbeta segments and 13 reverse primers for TCR Jbeta segments. A multiplex PCR assay on genomic DNA amplified the CDR3 region of rearranged TCR beta genes. The Illumina HiSeq System was used to sequence the amplified TCR beta libraries as 87-base-pair reads. The study's own analysis went as follows. A later analysis counted some 80 million unique TCR beta chains across the 550 to 750 repertoires, and approximately 11 million of these chains were shared by at least two donors. To remove PCR and sequencing errors, raw reads were error-corrected and collapsed into unique sequences using a nearest-neighbor algorithm that merged closely related sequences. Alignment of CDR3 sequences to IMGT reference sequences was used to assign V, D and J gene segments. For a sequence to be retained, a match of at least six nucleotides was required to both a V gene segment and a J gene segment. Rearrangements were called productive when the CDR3 lacked stop codons and stayed in frame with V and J; all others were non-productive. CDR3 was defined according to IMGT convention as the region running from the second conserved V-encoded cysteine to the conserved J-encoded phenylalanine. The earlier analysis of some 550 of the donors excluded any sequence lacking an unambiguous match to a single V gene segment. In an earlier analysis of 587 of the donors, a V segment was called functional when productive rearrangements were above 56.7%, and segregating when the standard deviation between donors exceeded 5%. A statistical classification framework was developed to diagnose cytomegalovirus status using the catalog of TCR beta chain sequences. In a later analysis, V and J genes were assigned by comparing TCR nucleotide sequences against IMGT/GENE-DB human TR gene sequences. The TCRdist pipeline was used in a later analysis to assign CDR3 sequences and most-parsimonious VDJ recombination scenarios. In a later analysis, each TCR beta chain was defined by its CDR3 amino acid sequence together with its V-gene family, and reads without a unique V-gene family were excluded. In a later analysis, 550 to 650 highly shared, low-generation-probability nucleotide sequences were removed to address suspected cross-contamination and a sequencing artifact. For each public chain, a later analysis derived a clonal expansion index from normalized ranks of inferred template counts within each repertoire. Generation probabilities in a later analysis came from a VDJ recombination model fitted to out-of-frame rearrangements, and those results were checked against IGoR. Hypergeometric tests were used in a later analysis to score TCR-TCR, TCR-HLA and TCR-CMV co-occurrence, with a repertoire-size bias correction applied to the TCR pairs. In a later analysis, false discovery rates were estimated by permuting HLA or CMV assignments 20 times. In a later analysis, co-occurring TCRs were grouped using DBSCAN, and TCRdist sequence similarity was added for clustering within HLA-allele-positive subsets. Repertoires with fewer than 30,000 or more than 120,000 public chains were left out of co-occurrence clustering, as were a few repertoires with anomalous nucleotide sharing. The source is immuneACCESS, and TCRdb retained only in-frame sequences with V and J called. Part of the clones is not carried over; for the studies checked, unresolved V genes explain less than half of this, and the remainder is unexplained. V, J and clone size were drawn from that table, and D and trimming were deduced from the DNA. Recorded for this sample are approximately 160,000 clones; just over 75% of them occurred a single time. 1.4% to 1.5% of the sample goes to the ten largest clones.

Notes on this clone: What this receptor recognizes is not known. No much larger clone is present one base from it, and per-base qualities are unavailable.

Study-level results and caveats: An association between a missense DCLRE1C variant and V-gene and J-gene trimming of TCR beta chains was found in a later genetic analysis and replicated in an independent cohort. A further reported finding was that TCR beta sequences accurately predicted the HLA-A and HLA-B alleles for most subjects in the first cohort. Some IMGT-functional V segments, including TRBV6-2 and TRBV6-3, could not be told apart with the 87-base-pair reads, so those segments were excluded. A few of the identified cytomegalovirus-associated TCR beta chains were confirmed in vitro to be specific for cytomegalovirus antigens. In this cohort, only TCR beta chains were sequenced, and detectable features were limited by the absence of alpha or paired-chain data. In a later analysis, about 16,000 TCR beta sequences were associated with specific HLA alleles at a false discovery rate of 0.05. Across donors, most TCR sequences were observed very rarely, whereas some public TCRs were present in many individuals. Because counts were too low, roughly 18 rarely observed V segments, including chromosome 9 orphons, were left out of the earlier analysis of about 620 of the donors. Correlated functional status among segregating V segments might reflect linkage disequilibrium, but an unknown experimental factor could not be ruled out. In a later analysis, HLA-associated TCR beta chains showed more clonal expansion and lower generation probabilities than non-associated chains that were equally common. The authors suggested that the approach could potentially be generalized to other disease states and immunological phenotypes. In a later genetic analysis, fewer N-insertions in productive TCRs were reported among donors in an Asian-associated ancestry cluster than the approximately 630-donor mean. A later analysis found that TCR association rates varied across HLA loci, with DRB1 alleles showing the most associated TCRs and HLA-C alleles the fewest. CMV serostatus was the only immune exposure information available for the cohort. HLA typing was unavailable for some donors at each locus, so association tests used only the typed subset. When HLA alleles, especially DR and DQ, strongly co-occurred, TCR associations were difficult to assign to individual alleles. Most CMV-associated TCR beta chains appeared to be HLA-restricted in a later analysis, and the HLA associations seemed to be driven largely by CMV exposure. In an earlier analysis of roughly 560 of the donors, most TCR beta V segments were observed in productive rearrangements about 87% or about 30% of the time, broadly matching IMGT annotations. A total of some 180 TCR beta chains were listed by the study as associated with cytomegalovirus. Cytomegalovirus status was reported to be diagnosed by the classifier with high specificity and sensitivity in both the original and validation cohorts. Presence/absence analyses assumed roughly uniform sequencing depth across donors, an assumption that may not hold. A later analysis reported that several top co-occurrence clusters appeared linked to parvovirus B19, influenza, CMV and Epstein-Barr virus. A cluster of highly shared sequence variants was judged likely to be a technical artifact of the sequencing pipeline.

CDR1 is given as GTSNPN and CDR2 as SVGIG, both from the germline V gene (reference sequence). From the cysteine up to the phenylalanine, the CDR3 has a length of 14 residues. Only the CDR3 DNA is retained, 42 bases long and in frame from the first base. V has 1 base trimmed and J has 2 bases trimmed; junction bases matching no gene number 1. The cohort consisted of hundreds of healthy bone marrow donors. At the time of sampling, all cohort members were nominally healthy, though unrecorded immune exposures were likely present. The donor tested CMV seropositive and was one of the 289 seropositive cohort members. A peripheral blood sample was provided by each donor, and peripheral blood mononuclear cells were used for TCR beta sequencing. Genomic DNA extraction from the blood cell samples was performed with the Qiagen DNeasy Blood Extraction Kit.

The sequence is built from TRBV30 and TRBJ1-2; TRBD1 matches 10 bases in the middle. The sequencing sample was made of PBMCs. This TCR was sampled from a woman in her 30s in good health and CMV-seropositive. The CDR3 has the sequence CAWSGQGANYGYTF. The nucleotide sequence reads TGTGCCTGGAGTGGACAGGGGGCAAACTATGGCTACACCTTC.